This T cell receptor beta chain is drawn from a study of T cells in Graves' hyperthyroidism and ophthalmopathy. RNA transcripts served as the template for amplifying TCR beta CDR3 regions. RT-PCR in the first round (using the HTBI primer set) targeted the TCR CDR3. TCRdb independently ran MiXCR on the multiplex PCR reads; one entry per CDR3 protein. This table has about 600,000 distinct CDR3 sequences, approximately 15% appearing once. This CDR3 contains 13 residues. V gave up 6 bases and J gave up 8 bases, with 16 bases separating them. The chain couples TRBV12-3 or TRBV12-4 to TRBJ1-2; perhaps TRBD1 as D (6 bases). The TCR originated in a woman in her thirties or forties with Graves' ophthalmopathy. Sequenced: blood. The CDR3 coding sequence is TGTGCCAGCAGCCCCAATACAGGGTTCGGCTACACCTTC. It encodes CASSPNTGFGYTF.